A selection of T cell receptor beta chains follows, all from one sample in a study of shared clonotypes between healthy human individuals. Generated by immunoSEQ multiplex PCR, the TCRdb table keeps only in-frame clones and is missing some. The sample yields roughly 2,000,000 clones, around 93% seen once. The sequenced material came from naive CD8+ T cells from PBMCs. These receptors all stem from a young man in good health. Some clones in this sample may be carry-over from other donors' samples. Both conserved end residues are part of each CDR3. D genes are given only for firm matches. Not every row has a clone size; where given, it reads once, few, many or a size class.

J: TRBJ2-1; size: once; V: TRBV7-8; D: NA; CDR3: CASSLVGYNEQFF; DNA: TGTGCCAGCAGCTTAGTAGGTTACAATGAGCAGTTCTTC
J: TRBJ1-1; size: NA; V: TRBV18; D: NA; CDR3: CASSPFAPNTEAFF; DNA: TGTGCCAGCTCACCCTTCGCACCGAACACTGAAGCTTTCTTT
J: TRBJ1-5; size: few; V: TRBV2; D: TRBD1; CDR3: CASSAYFPGQGEQPQHF; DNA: TGTGCCAGCAGTGCTTACTTTCCGGGACAGGGGGAGCAGCCCCAGCATTTT
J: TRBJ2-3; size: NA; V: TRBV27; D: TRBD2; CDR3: CASSYTGLANTDTQYF; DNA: TGTGCCAGCAGCTACACGGGACTAGCTAACACAGATACGCAGTATTTT
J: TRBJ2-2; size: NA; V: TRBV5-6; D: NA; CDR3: CASSLGVTGELFF; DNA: TGTGCCAGCAGCTTGGGCGTCACCGGGGAGCTGTTTTTT
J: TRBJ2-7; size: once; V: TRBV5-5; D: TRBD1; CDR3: CASSLADRGLPNYYEQYF; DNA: TGTGCCAGCAGCTTGGCGGACAGGGGGCTCCCCAATTACTACGAGCAGTACTTC
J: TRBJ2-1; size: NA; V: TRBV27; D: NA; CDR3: CASSLSELSGPYNEQFF; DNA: TGTGCCAGCAGTTTATCAGAGTTGAGCGGACCATACAATGAGCAGTTCTTC
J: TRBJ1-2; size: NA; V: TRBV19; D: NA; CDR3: CASSEGATTYGYTF; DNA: TGTGCCAGTAGTGAAGGGGCTACTACCTATGGCTACACCTTC
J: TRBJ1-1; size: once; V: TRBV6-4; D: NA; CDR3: CASPLESMNTEAFF; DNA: TGTGCCAGCCCCCTGGAGAGTATGAACACTGAAGCTTTCTTT
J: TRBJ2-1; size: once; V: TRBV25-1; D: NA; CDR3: CASSETRTLQSEQFF; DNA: TGTGCCAGCAGTGAAACTAGAACTCTACAGAGTGAGCAGTTCTTC
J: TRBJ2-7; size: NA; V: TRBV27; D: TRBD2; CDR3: CASSTRLAVTYEQYF; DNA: TGTGCCAGCAGCACCCGACTAGCGGTGACCTACGAGCAGTACTTC
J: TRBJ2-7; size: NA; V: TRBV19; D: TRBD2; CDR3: CASSIGGAGGEQYF; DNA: TGTGCCAGTAGTATAGGTGGAGCGGGGGGCGAGCAGTACTTC
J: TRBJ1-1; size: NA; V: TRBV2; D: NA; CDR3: CASSDWEDTEAFF; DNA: TGTGCCAGCAGTGATTGGGAGGACACTGAAGCTTTCTTT